The 11 T cell receptor beta chains below were found in one sample sequenced in a study of blood T cell repertoires in COVID-19. Repertoires were generated with immunoSEQ multiplex PCR, while TCRdb's copy carries only in-frame clones and drops some. The sample holds 170,000 or so clones, 80% to 90% seen once. Material: peripheral blood. These receptors came from a woman between 18 and 29 years old who had recovered from COVID-19.

The chain links TRBV24-1 to TRBJ2-1; TRBD1 matches 9 bases. V trimming: 3 bases; J trimming: 2 bases; junction bases outside the gene matches: 4. The germline V gene has CDR1 KGHDR and CDR2 SFDVKD. The CDR3 extends over 16 amino acids. The CDR3 loop reads CATSDTGQGTYNEQFF. CDR3 nucleotide sequence: TGTGCCACCAGTGATACGGGACAGGGCACCTACAATGAGCAGTTCTTC.

The chain joins TRBV5-4 to TRBJ2-5, with TRBD2 as a possible D gene (5 bases). Trimming took 0 bases from V and 1 from J, leaving 10 bases between them. CDR1 SGHNT and CDR2 YYREEE come from the germline V gene (reference sequence). This CDR3 contains 15 residues. The CDR3 coding sequence is TGTGCCAGCAGCTTGGCCCTGGCGGGCCAAGAGACCCAGTACTTC. It translates to CASSLALAGQETQYF. Based on the CDR3 plus reference TRBV5-4 and TRBJ2-5, the full variable domain is ETGVTQSPTHLIKTRGQQVTLRCSSQSGHNTVSWYQQALGQGPQFIFQYYREEENGRGNFPPRFSGLQFPNYSSELNVNALELDDSALYLCASSLALAGQETQYFGPGTRLLVL.

The chain couples TRBV30 to TRBJ2-2, with 8 bases aligning to TRBD2. The CDR3 contains 13 residues. J was trimmed by 7 bases and V by 1 base; bases with no gene match: 2. Germline CDR1 GTSNPN, CDR2 SVGIG (reference sequence). In DNA form, the CDR3 reads TGTGCCTGGAGTGACGGGGGGGGCGGGGAGCTGTTTTTT. Its protein is CAWSDGGGGELFF.

The CDR3 DNA reads TGTGCCAGCAGCTCTAGCGTATGGATGGTGTTCTTC. Translated, it gives CASSSSVWMVFF. J is TRBJ2-1 and V is TRBV6-2 or TRBV6-3, with a tentative D call TRBD2 (6 bases). The CDR3 runs to 12 residues. The germline V gene has CDR1 MNHEY and CDR2 SVGEGT. The V gene lost 6 bases and the J gene lost 15 bases, with 18 bases spanning the gap.

The CDR3 bases are TGTGCCAGCAGCTTACGACTAGTCCCAGATACGCAGTATTTT. This codes for CASSLRLVPDTQYF. The chain combines TRBV5-8 with TRBJ2-3, with D perhaps TRBD2 (6 bases). Germline V gene lookup returns CDR1 SGHTS and CDR2 YDEGEE. This CDR3 region has 14 residues. Trimming removed 2 bases at V and 4 bases at J, with 11 bases between.

The chain employs TRBV11-2 and TRBJ2-5, with 9 nucleotides matching TRBD2. Per germline, CDR1 SGHAT and CDR2 FQNNGV. The CDR3 loop spans 17 amino acids. V shed 0 bases, J shed 0 bases, and the junction held 5 bases outside the gene matches. CDR3 sequence: CASSLEASGAYQETQYF. The CDR3 nucleotides are TGTGCCAGCAGCTTAGAAGCTAGCGGGGCGTACCAAGAGACCCAGTACTTC.

The chain couples TRBV7-9 to TRBJ2-7, with 7 bases fitting TRBD2. Germline trimming cut 3 bases from V and 0 bases from J; bases unmatched to any gene: 8. Germline V gives CDR1 SEHNR, CDR2 FQNEAQ (reference sequence). This CDR3 is 16 amino acids long. CDR3 region: CASSFGGVPSSYEQYF. DNA for the CDR3: TGTGCCAGCAGCTTTGGGGGGGTCCCAAGCTCCTACGAGCAGTACTTC.

Only a few counts were recorded for this clone. The rearrangement uses TRBV7-2 and TRBJ1-5; TRBD1 agrees at 7 bases. From germline, CDR1 is SGHTA and CDR2 FQGNSA. Trimming took 5 bases from V and 5 from J; bases not matched to a gene: 9. The CDR3 loop spans 15 amino acids. The CDR3 reads CASSMTGTVDQPQHF. As DNA, the CDR3 is TGTGCCAGCAGCATGACCGGGACAGTTGATCAGCCCCAGCATTTT.

CDR3 DNA sequence: TGTGCCTCTAAGACAGGGGCCATGAACACTGAAGCTTTCTTT. Translating gives CASKTGAMNTEAFF. The rearrangement joins TRBV19 to TRBJ1-1; TRBD1 matches 8 bases. The length of the CDR3 is 14 residues. Trimming removed 11 bases from V and 0 bases from J; junction bases left unmatched: 8. Germline V CDR1 and CDR2: LNHDA, SQIVND (reference sequence).

The CDR3 here is CASSSSGSSYNEQFF. CDR3 in DNA: TGTGCCAGCAGCTCCAGCGGGAGCTCCTACAATGAGCAGTTCTTC. The chain has TRBV13 and TRBJ2-1, with 8 nucleotides matching TRBD2. This CDR3 spans 15 amino acids. The trim removed 4 bases at V and 0 bases at J, leaving 2 bases unmatched. Germline V CDR1 and CDR2: PRHDT, FYEKMQ (reference sequence).

The rearrangement uses TRBV6-5 and TRBJ1-6; the D gene is possibly TRBD1 (6 bases). V was trimmed by 6 bases and J by 16 bases, leaving 16 bases between them. This CDR3 has 12 residues. The germline V gene encodes CDR1 MNHEY and CDR2 SVGAGI. CDR3 protein: CASSHKTGTLHF. CDR3 coding DNA: TGTGCCAGCAGCCATAAGACCGGGACACTCCACTTT.